A single sample gave rise to the 9 T cell receptor beta chains below, sequenced in a study of shared clonotypes between healthy human individuals. Clones were sequenced by immunoSEQ multiplex PCR, and TCRdb holds only the in-frame ones, with some missing. The sample gives 2,100,000 or so clones, roughly 95% of which show up once; roughly 0.13% is in the top ten. Sequenced material: naive CD4+ T cells sorted from blood. Subset noted: CD45RA+ positively selected. The source of these receptors is a man between 18 and 35 years old in good health.

This clone appeared a single time. The J gene is TRBJ2-5, the V gene TRBV29-1, with D perhaps matching TRBD2 (5 bases). Germline V gene sequence: CDR1 SQVTM, CDR2 ANQGSEA. The germline V and J ends were trimmed by 3 bases and 4 bases, with 12 bases remaining between them. CDR3 length equals 13 residues. The CDR3 sequence is CSVDERMGETQYF. Here the CDR3 DNA reads TGCAGCGTTGATGAGCGGATGGGAGAGACCCAGTACTTC.

V gene TRBV7-2 combines with J gene TRBJ2-7, with D unclear. V was cut by 1 base and J by 1 base, with 8 bases left in between. Germline assignment: CDR1 SGHTA and CDR2 FQGNSA. The CDR3 sequence is 14 residues long. The CDR3 bases are TGTGCCAGCAGCTTAGACAGTTTTTCCTACGAGCAGTACTTC. Translating gives CASSLDSFSYEQYF.

V usage is TRBV11-2 and J usage is TRBJ2-1; no reliable D call. Germline CDR1 reads SGHAT; CDR2 reads FQNNGV. The CDR3 consists of 13 residues. Deletions cut 2 bases from V and 5 bases from J, with 7 bases between. The CDR3 is CASSLYINNEQFF. CDR3 sequence (DNA): TGTGCCAGCAGCTTATACATCAACAATGAGCAGTTCTTC.

This chain joins TRBV2 and TRBJ2-3; possible D gene TRBD2, 6 bases. There are 15 residues in the CDR3. The germline CDR1 and CDR2 sequences are SNHLY and FYNNEI. V lost 5 bases to trimming and J lost 2 bases, with 14 bases between them. The CDR3 DNA follows: TGTGCCAGCAGTACAGGACTACCCAACACAGATACGCAGTATTTT. Residues: CASSTGLPNTDTQYF. The variable domain in full, with the rest retrieved from reference TRBV2 and TRBJ2-3, is EPEVTQTPSHQVTQMGQEVILRCVPISNHLYFYWYRQILGQKVEFLVSFYNNEISEKSEIFDDQFSVERPDGSNFTLKIRSTKLEDSAMYFCASSTGLPNTDTQYFGPGTRLTVL.

The genes are TRBV10-1 and TRBJ2-7; 14 bases align to TRBD2. The V gene end was trimmed by 9 bases and the J gene end by 2 bases; junction bases not matched to a gene: 9. The germline gives CDR1 WNHNN, CDR2 SYGVQD (reference sequence). CDR3 length equals 16 residues. The CDR3 is CAREPGLAGEPYEQYF. The CDR3 DNA sequence: TGCGCCAGGGAACCGGGACTAGCGGGAGAACCCTACGAGCAGTACTTC.

There are a few counts of this clone. The V call is TRBV20-1, the J call TRBJ1-1, with TRBD1 as a possible D gene (5 bases). V gave up 6 bases and J gave up 9 bases, with 14 bases separating them. The CDR3 contains 11 residues. CDR1 DFQATT and CDR2 SNEGSKA come from the germline V gene (reference sequence). As DNA, the CDR3 is TGCAGTGCCTGGGGCCCGGACAAAGCTTTCTTT. Amino acids: CSAWGPDKAFF.

Note on this clone: The same CDR3 is also encoded by other DNA sequences in this sample. The chain carries TRBV5-1 and TRBJ2-7; unclear D gene. This CDR3 has 13 residues. Trimming shortened V by 0 bases and J by 2 bases, and 6 bases separated the two germline ends. CDR1 and CDR2 from the germline V gene are SGHRS and YFSETQ. In nucleotides, the CDR3 is TGCGCCAGCAGCTTGGGGGAACCCTACGAGCAGTACTTC. This gives the protein CASSLGEPYEQYF. Drawing the rest from reference TRBV5-1 and TRBJ2-7, the complete variable domain is KAGVTQTPRYLIKTRGQQVTLSCSPISGHRSVSWYQQTPGQGLQFLFEYFSETQRNKGNFPGRFSGRQFSNSRSEMNVSTLELGDSALYLCASSLGEPYEQYFGPGTRLTVT.

CDR3 amino acids: CASSKDRGGYGYTF. For the CDR3, the DNA is TGTGCCAGCAGTAAAGACAGGGGAGGCTATGGCTACACCTTC. The V call is TRBV5-4, the J call TRBJ1-2, with TRBD1 matching 8 bases. CDR3 length equals 14 residues. Germline loops: CDR1 SGHNT, CDR2 YYREEE (reference sequence). V gave up 5 bases and J gave up 4 bases; unmatched junction bases: 7. Looking up the rest from reference TRBV5-4 and TRBJ1-2 gives the full variable domain: ETGVTQSPTHLIKTRGQQVTLRCSSQSGHNTVSWYQQALGQGPQFIFQYYREEENGRGNFPPRFSGLQFPNYSSELNVNALELDDSALYLCASSKDRGGYGYTFGSGTRLTVV.

A word on this clone: This same CDR3 is encoded by further DNA sequences in the sample. The CDR3 reads CASSPGTSSNEQFF. CDR3 nucleotide sequence: TGCGCCAGCAGCCCCGGGACTAGCTCCAATGAGCAGTTCTTC. The V call is TRBV5-1, the J call TRBJ2-1; 9 bases are a match to TRBD2. Per germline, CDR1 SGHRS and CDR2 YFSETQ. Losses at the gene ends were 4 bases for V and 6 bases for J; bases not matched to a gene: 5. This CDR3 has 14 amino acids.